This T cell receptor beta chain was profiled in a study of a mutant IDH1 vaccine in newly diagnosed glioma. The time point was: week 23, last vaccination. Doses of 300 ug of mutant IDH1 20-mer peptide were given with topical imiquimod. With 3 bases removed from V and 2 bases from J, the gap between germline ends came to 12 bases. The CDR3 runs to 15 residues. CDR1 and CDR2 (germline): MNHEY, SVGAGI. The protocol was immunoSEQ multiplex PCR, while the TCRdb copy is restricted to in-frame clones and leaves out a portion. The table lists about 60,000 clones, 84% of them singletons. Remarks on this clone: Antigen: not known.

V is TRBV6-5 and J is TRBJ2-3; D ambiguous. The sequence came from a man younger than 30 with glioma. Sample: PBMCs, taken from a glioma patient whose treatment included an IDH1 peptide vaccine. The CDR3 DNA reads as TGTGCCAGCAGTTATGGGATGGCAATCACAGATACGCAGTATTTT. Protein sequence: CASSYGMAITDTQYF.